This T cell receptor (beta chain) was captured by sequencing in a study of blood T cell repertoires in COVID-19. Background on the study: Researchers got acute and convalescent COVID-19 samples from the United States, Italy and Spain. Nucleic acid was either cDNA or gDNA, and it came from T cells, B-cell-depleted T cells, or PBMCs.

Produced via immunoSEQ multiplex PCR; TCRdb's table is partial and in-frame only. The sample has about 280,000 clones; 89% are singletons. V shed 2 bases and J 4 bases; nucleotides not matched to a gene: 5. Germline V CDR1 and CDR2: KGHDR, SFDVKD. The CDR3 is 15 amino acids. This rearrangement joins TRBV24-1 to TRBJ2-5, with 8 bases identical to TRBD1. Material: peripheral blood. This TCR came from a woman in her 40s who had recovered from COVID-19. CDR3 residues: CATSDYSGGSETQYF. CDR3 sequence (DNA): TGTGCCACCAGTGATTACTCAGGGGGCTCAGAGACCCAGTACTTC.